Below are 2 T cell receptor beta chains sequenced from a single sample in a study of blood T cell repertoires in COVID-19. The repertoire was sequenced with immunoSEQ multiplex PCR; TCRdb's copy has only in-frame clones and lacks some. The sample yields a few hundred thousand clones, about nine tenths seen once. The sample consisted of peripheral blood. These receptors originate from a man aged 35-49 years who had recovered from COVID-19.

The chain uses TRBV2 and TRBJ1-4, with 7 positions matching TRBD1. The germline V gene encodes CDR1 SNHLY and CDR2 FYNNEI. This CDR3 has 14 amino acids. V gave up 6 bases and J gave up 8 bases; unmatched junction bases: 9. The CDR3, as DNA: TGTGCCAGCAGGCGGGACAGCTCCTGGGAAAAACTGTTTTTT. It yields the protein CASRRDSSWEKLFF.

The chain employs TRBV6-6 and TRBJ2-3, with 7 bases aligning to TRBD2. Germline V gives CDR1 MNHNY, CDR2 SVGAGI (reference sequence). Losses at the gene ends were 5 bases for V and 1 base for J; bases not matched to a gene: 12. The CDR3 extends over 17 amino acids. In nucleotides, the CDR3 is TGTGCCAGCAGTCTCTCCCCTTTAAGCGGGGGCACAGATACGCAGTATTTT. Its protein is CASSLSPLSGGTDTQYF.